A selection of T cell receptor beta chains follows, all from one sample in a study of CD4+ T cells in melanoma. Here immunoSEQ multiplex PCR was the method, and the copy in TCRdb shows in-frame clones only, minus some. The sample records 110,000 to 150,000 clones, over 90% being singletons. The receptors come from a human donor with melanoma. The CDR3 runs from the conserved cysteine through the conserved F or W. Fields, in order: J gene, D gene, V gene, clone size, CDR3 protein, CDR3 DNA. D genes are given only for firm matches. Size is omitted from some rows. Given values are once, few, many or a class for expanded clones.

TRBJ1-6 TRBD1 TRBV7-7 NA CASSSGYQGQGMPSPLHF TGTGCTAGCAGCTCTGGGTATCAAGGACAGGGGATGCCATCACCCCTCCACTTT
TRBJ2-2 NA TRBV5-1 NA CASSFTGELFF TGCGCCAGCAGCTTCACCGGGGAGCTGTTTTTT
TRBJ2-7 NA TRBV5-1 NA CASSLGGGNSYEQYF TGCGCCAGCAGCTTGGGAGGGGGTAACTCCTACGAGCAGTACTTC
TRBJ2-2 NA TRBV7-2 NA CASSSRSLGDYSGELFF TGTGCCAGCAGCTCCCGGTCTTTGGGGGATTACTCCGGGGAGCTGTTTTTT
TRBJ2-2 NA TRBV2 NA CASSEVGGASGELFF TGTGCCAGCAGCGAGGTCGGAGGGGCTTCCGGGGAGCTGTTTTTT
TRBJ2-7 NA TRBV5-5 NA CASSLFNYEQYF TGTGCCAGCAGCCTATTCAACTACGAGCAGTACTTC
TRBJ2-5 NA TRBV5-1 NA CASSLGGNPAETQYF TGCGCCAGCAGCTTGGGCGGTAACCCCGCGGAGACCCAGTACTTC
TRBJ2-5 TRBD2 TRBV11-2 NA CASSPSSASGGKETQYF TGTGCCAGCAGCCCATCCAGCGCTAGCGGGGGGAAAGAGACCCAGTACTTC
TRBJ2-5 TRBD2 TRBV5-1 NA CASSFQTSGQKRTQYF TGCGCCAGCAGCTTTCAGACTAGCGGCCAAAAGAGGACCCAGTACTTC
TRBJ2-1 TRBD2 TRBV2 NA CASSPPPGGFHEQFF TGTGCCAGCAGCCCCCCTCCGGGGGGTTTCCATGAGCAGTTCTTC
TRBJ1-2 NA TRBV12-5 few CASGHGPGGYTF TGTGCTAGTGGTCATGGACCCGGAGGCTACACCTTC
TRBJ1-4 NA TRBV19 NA CASSGSDNEKLFF TGTGCCAGTAGCGGCAGCGATAATGAAAAACTGTTTTTT
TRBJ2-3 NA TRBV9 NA CASSVVQGGTDTQYF TGTGCCAGCAGCGTAGTGCAGGGGGGGACAGATACGCAGTATTTT
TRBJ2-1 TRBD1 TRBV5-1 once CASSAQGALTYNEQFF TGCGCCAGCAGCGCTCAGGGGGCGCTTACCTACAATGAGCAGTTCTTC
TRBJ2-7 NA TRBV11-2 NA CASSPVVDRTYEQYF TGTGCCAGCAGCCCGGTAGTCGACAGAACCTACGAGCAGTACTTC
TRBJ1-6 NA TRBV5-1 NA CASSLGAPPASPLHF TGCGCCAGCAGCTTGGGGGCCCCTCCCGCCTCACCCCTCCACTTT
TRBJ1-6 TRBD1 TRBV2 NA CASTGEGTGNSPLHF TGTGCCAGCACCGGCGAAGGGACAGGGAATTCACCCCTCCACTTT
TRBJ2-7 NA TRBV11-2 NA CASSSVLISSYEQYF TGTGCCAGCAGCTCGGTACTGATAAGCTCCTACGAGCAGTACTTC
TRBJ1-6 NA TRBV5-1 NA CASSLGEADSPLHF TGCGCCAGCAGCTTGGGGGAGGCTGATTCACCCCTCCACTTT
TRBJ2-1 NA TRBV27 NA CASSLIRGPHNEQFF TGTGCCAGCAGTTTAATTAGGGGACCTCACAATGAGCAGTTCTTC
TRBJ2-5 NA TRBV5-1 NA CASSLTRGEETQYF TGCGCCAGCAGCCTGACTAGGGGGGAAGAGACCCAGTACTTC
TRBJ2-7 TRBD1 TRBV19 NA CASSPRDSSSYEQYF TGTGCCAGTAGTCCCCGGGACAGCAGCTCCTACGAGCAGTACTTC
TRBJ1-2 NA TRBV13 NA CASSLDKNYGYTF TGTGCCAGCAGCTTAGACAAGAACTATGGCTACACCTTC
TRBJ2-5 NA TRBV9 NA CASSVMVGGETQYF TGTGCCAGCAGCGTAATGGTAGGCGGGGAGACCCAGTACTTC
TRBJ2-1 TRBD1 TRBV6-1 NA CASSDTGGLRNEQFF TGTGCCAGCAGCGATACAGGGGGCTTGCGCAATGAGCAGTTCTTC
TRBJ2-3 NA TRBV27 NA CASSFRGITDTQYF TGTGCCAGCAGTTTTAGGGGAATCACAGATACGCAGTATTTT
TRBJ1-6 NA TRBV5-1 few CASSLEGGNSPLHF TGCGCCAGCAGCTTGGAAGGGGGGAATTCACCCCTCCACTTT
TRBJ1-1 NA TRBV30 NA CAWSLGRFLTEAFF TGTGCCTGGAGCCTAGGGCGATTTTTGACTGAAGCTTTCTTT
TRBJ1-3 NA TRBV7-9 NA CASSLVASLSSGNTIYF TGTGCCAGCAGCTTAGTTGCATCTCTGTCCTCTGGAAACACCATATATTTT
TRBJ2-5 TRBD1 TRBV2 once CASGAQGVRETQYF TGTGCCAGTGGTGCCCAGGGGGTAAGGGAGACCCAGTACTTC
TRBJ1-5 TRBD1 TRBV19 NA CASSFRGLDQPQHF TGTGCCAGTAGTTTTAGGGGGCTAGATCAGCCCCAGCATTTT
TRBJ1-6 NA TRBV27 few CASRTLKAAAVEKTPLHF TGTGCCAGCAGGACCCTGAAAGCAGCAGCGGTTGAGAAGACACCCCTCCACTTT
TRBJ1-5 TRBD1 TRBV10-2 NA CASSVPGGGQPQHF TGCGCCAGCAGTGTACCAGGGGGGGGTCAGCCCCAGCATTTT
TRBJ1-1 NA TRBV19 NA CATTFNTEAFF TGTGCCACCACGTTTAACACTGAAGCTTTCTTT
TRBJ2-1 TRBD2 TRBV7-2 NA CASSPAERGGFTNEQFF TGTGCCAGCAGCCCAGCCGAGCGGGGGGGTTTCACCAATGAGCAGTTCTTC
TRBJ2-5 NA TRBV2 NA CASSFTPRGRGETQYF TGTGCCAGCAGTTTCACCCCACGGGGGCGGGGAGAGACCCAGTACTTC
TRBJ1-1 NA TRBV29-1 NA CSVVRGLTEAFF TGCAGCGTTGTACGCGGACTCACCGAGGCTTTCTTT
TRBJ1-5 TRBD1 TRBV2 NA CASSGQGGNQPQHF TGTGCCAGCTCTGGACAGGGAGGCAATCAGCCCCAGCATTTT
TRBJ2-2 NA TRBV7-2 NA CASSLFGGELFF TGTGCCAGCAGCTTATTCGGCGGGGAGCTGTTTTTT
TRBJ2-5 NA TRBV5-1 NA CASSLGGQETQYF TGCGCCAGCAGCTTAGGAGGACAAGAGACCCAGTACTTC
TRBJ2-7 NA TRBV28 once CASEGTYEQYF TGTGCCAGCGAGGGAACCTACGAGCAGTACTTC
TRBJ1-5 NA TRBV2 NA CASSERGGGFVQPQHF TGTGCCAGCAGTGAAAGAGGTGGGGGGTTTGTTCAGCCCCAGCATTTT
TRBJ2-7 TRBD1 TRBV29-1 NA CSVSGDRWEQYF TGCAGCGTCAGTGGGGACAGGTGGGAGCAGTACTTC
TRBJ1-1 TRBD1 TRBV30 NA CAWTVGTGNTEAFF TGTGCCTGGACAGTCGGGACAGGGAACACTGAAGCTTTCTTT
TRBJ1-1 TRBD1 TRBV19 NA CASSITSGGSGTFF TGTGCCAGTAGTATAACTTCAGGGGGGTCTGGAACTTTCTTT
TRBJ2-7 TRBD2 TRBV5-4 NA CASSPGLAGWNSYEQYF TGTGCCAGCAGCCCCGGACTAGCGGGGTGGAACTCCTACGAGCAGTACTTC
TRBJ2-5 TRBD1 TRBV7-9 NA CASSSRDRGETQYF TGTGCCAGCAGTTCACGGGACAGGGGTGAGACCCAGTACTTC
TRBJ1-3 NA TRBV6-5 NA CASSYSTAGAGNTIYF TGTGCCAGCAGTTACTCCACGGCAGGGGCTGGAAACACCATATATTTT
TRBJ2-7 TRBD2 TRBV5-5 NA CASSSLAGLGEQYF TGTGCCAGCAGCTCTCTAGCGGGACTAGGGGAGCAGTACTTC
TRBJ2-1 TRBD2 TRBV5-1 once CASSKTSGANNEQFF TGCGCCAGCAGCAAAACTAGCGGGGCCAACAATGAGCAGTTCTTC
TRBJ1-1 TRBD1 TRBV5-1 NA CASSPGQAGGWTEAFF TGCGCCAGCAGCCCGGGACAGGCAGGGGGGTGGACTGAAGCTTTCTTT
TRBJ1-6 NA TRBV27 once CASSLFAPALGNSPLHF TGTGCCAGCAGTTTATTTGCCCCTGCGTTGGGTAATTCACCCCTCCACTTT
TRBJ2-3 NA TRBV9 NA CASSPESGYTQYF TGTGCCAGCAGCCCCGAAAGCGGTTATACGCAGTATTTT
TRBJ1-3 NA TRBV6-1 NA CASSAFSGNTIYF TGTGCCAGCAGTGCCTTCTCTGGAAACACCATATATTTT
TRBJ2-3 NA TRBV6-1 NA CASSEIGTQYF TGTGCCAGCAGTGAGATCGGTACGCAGTATTTT
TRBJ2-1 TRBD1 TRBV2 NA CASSLGQGAIYEQFF TGTGCCAGCAGTTTAGGACAGGGGGCTATCTATGAGCAGTTCTTC
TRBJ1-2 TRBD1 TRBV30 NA CAWTTGNPGGYTF TGTGCCTGGACGACAGGGAACCCAGGAGGCTACACCTTC
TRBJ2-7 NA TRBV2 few CASSPSSYEQYF TGTGCCAGCAGTCCGAGCTCCTACGAGCAGTACTTC
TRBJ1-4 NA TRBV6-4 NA CANMKRVGSDEKLFF TGTGCCAACATGAAAAGGGTGGGGTCGGATGAAAAACTGTTTTTT